This T cell receptor beta chain was obtained from a study of cytomegalovirus exposure and HLA in healthy donors. Study in general: Of the donors genotyped, several hundred in all, about 82% fell in the Caucasian-associated ancestry cluster.

Remarks on this clone: Its target is unknown.

From germline, CDR1 is SGHRS and CDR2 YFSETQ. V dropped 1 base and J dropped 4; count of bases not matched to a gene: 5. The CDR3 consists of 15 residues. Both 60 Vbeta primers and 13 Jbeta primers went into the PCR. Clones were read by immunoSEQ multiplex PCR, and TCRdb kept only the in-frame ones, dropping some. Among more than 140,000 clones listed, under 70% were seen once. Overall study results and limits: In an earlier analysis, productive rearrangement rates for most beta V segments clustered near 87% or 30%. Later analysis identified a missense DCLRE1C variant that was linked to TCR beta V- and J-gene trimming.

Each donor was nominally healthy when sampled (though unrecorded immune exposures were likely). What was sequenced was PBMCs. The receptor was derived from a young woman in good health and CMV-seropositive. The V gene is TRBV5-1, the J gene TRBJ2-7; 10 bases are shared with TRBD2. Here the CDR3 DNA reads TGCGCCAGCAGCTTGTCTAGCGGGAGTATGTACGAGCAGTACTTC. Protein: CASSLSSGSMYEQYF.